This TCR beta chain derives from a study of T cells in Graves' hyperthyroidism and ophthalmopathy. Concerning this clonotype itself: The junction does not match germline at one end; this may be a read error.

Looked up from germline, CDR1 is SGHVS and CDR2 is FQNEAQ. This CDR3 region has 14 residues. The investigators amplified TCR beta CDR3 regions from RNA transcripts. With the HTBI primer set, the TCR CDR3 went through a first round of RT-PCR. TCRdb re-called the multiplex PCR reads through MiXCR, storing one row per CDR3 protein. The data contain approximately 560,000 distinct CDR3 sequences, more than 45% of them singletons. This TCR was recovered from a woman younger than 35 with Graves' hyperthyroidism. Source material: peripheral blood or thyroid tissue (not recorded which). V usage is TRBV7-8 and J usage is TRBJ2-5; the D gene is possibly TRBD1 (6 bases). CDR3 coding DNA: TGTGCCAGCAGTTTAGGGGACATCCAAGAGACCCAGTACTTC. This translates into CASSLGDIQETQYF. The whole variable domain, filled in from reference TRBV7-8 and TRBJ2-5, reads GAGVSQSPRYKVAKRGQDVALRCDPISGHVSLFWYQQALGQGPEFLTYFQNEAQLDKSGLPSDRFFAERPEGSVSTLKIQRTQQEDSAVYLCASSLGDIQETQYFGPGTRLLVL.